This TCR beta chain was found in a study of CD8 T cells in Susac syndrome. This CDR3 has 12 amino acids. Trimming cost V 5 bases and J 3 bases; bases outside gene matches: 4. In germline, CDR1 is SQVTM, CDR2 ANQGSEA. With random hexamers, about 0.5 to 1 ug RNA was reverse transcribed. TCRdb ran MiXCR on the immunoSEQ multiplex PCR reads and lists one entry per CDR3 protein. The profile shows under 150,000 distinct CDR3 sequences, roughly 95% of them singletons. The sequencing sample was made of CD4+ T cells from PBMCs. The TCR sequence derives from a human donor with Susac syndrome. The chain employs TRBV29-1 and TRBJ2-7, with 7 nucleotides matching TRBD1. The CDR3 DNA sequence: TGCAGCGTTTCTCGACAGGGCTACGAGCAGTACTTC. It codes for CSVSRQGYEQYF.